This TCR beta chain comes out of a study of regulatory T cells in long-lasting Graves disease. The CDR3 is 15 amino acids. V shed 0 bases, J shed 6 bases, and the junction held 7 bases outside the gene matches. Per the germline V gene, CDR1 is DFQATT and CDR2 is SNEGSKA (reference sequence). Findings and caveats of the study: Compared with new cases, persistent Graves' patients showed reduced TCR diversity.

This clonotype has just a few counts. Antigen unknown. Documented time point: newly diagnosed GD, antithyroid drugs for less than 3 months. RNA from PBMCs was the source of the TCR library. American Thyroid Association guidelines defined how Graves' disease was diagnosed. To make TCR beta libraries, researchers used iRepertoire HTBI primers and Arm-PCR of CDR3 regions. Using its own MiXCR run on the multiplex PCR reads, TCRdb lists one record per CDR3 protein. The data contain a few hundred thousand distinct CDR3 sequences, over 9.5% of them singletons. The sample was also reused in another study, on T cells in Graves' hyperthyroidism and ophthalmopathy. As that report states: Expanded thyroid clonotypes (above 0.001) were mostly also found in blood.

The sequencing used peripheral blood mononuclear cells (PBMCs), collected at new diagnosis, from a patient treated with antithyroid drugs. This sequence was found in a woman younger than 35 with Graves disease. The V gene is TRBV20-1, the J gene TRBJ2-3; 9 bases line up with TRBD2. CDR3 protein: CSARDLSGSGDTQYF. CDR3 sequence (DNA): TGCAGTGCTAGAGATCTTAGCGGGAGCGGGGATACGCAGTATTTT.